The sequence of this T cell receptor beta chain was determined in a study of post-analysis software for immune sequencing data. Study-level background: Included among the disease courses, which were recorded for the cohort, were relapsing-remitting, secondary progressive and progressive-relapsing multiple sclerosis.

On this clonotype itself: Its antigen is undetermined.

Study-wide points: Normalized Chao1 diversity was significantly reduced in patients versus controls. Patients showed TRBV5-6, TRBV5-1 and TRBV20-1 among roughly five TRBV segments more frequent than in controls.

Germline V CDR1 and CDR2: SQVTM, ANQGSEA. CDR3 length equals 13 residues. Trimming cost V 7 bases and J 7 bases, with 17 bases left between them. Unique molecular identifiers were carried by the TCR beta cDNA libraries. In TCRdb, the PCR reads were re-called with MiXCR into one record per CDR3 protein. The table lists 700,000 to 800,000 distinct CDR3 sequences, 25% to 30% of them singletons. Sequencing was carried out using blood. This TCR derives from a girl under 18 with multiple sclerosis. J is TRBJ1-5 and V is TRBV29-1, with D perhaps TRBD1 (5 bases). CDR3 in amino acids: CSAGTAGGQPQHF. The CDR3 DNA reads TGCAGCGCCGGGACGGCCGGGGGGCAGCCCCAGCATTTT. Full variable domain (missing parts from reference TRBV29-1 and TRBJ1-5): SAVISQKPSRDICQRGTSLTIQCQVDSQVTMMFWYRQQPGQSLTLIATANQGSEATYESGFVIDKFPISRPNLTFSTLTVSNMSPEDSSIYLCSAGTAGGQPQHFGDGTRLSIL.